The 11 T cell receptor beta chains below all came from one sample that was sequenced in a study of spatial heterogeneity in lung cancer. Regarding time point: blood at routine non-recurrence follow-up after resection. TCRdb independently ran MiXCR on the 5' RACE reads; one entry per CDR3 protein. The data show around 98,000 distinct CDR3 sequences, with approximately 19% seen just once and around a fifth held by the top ten. This material consisted of PBMCs, taken at follow-up. The receptor source for this set is a male donor with early-stage non-small cell lung cancer.

This rearrangement joins TRBV24-1 to TRBJ2-3; D may be TRBD2 (6 bases). The ends were cut back, 3 bases at V and 3 bases at J, with 12 bases in the middle. Germline V gene data show CDR1 as KGHDR and CDR2 as SFDVKD. This CDR3 has 15 amino acids. The CDR3 DNA sequence: TGTGCCACCAGTGATCGGACGGAGGGGACAGATACGCAGTATTTT. The encoded protein is CATSDRTEGTDTQYF.

This clonotype was recorded a few times. The chain links TRBV20-1 to TRBJ1-5; D uncertain. CDR3 size: 13 residues. CDR1 is DFQATT, CDR2 SNEGSKA, per germline (reference sequence). The V gene lost 6 bases and the J gene lost 11 bases, with 20 bases spanning the gap. The CDR3 spells CSANGGGPPAQHF. The CDR3 coding sequence is TGCAGTGCCAATGGAGGAGGACCCCCGGCCCAGCATTTT.

The chain uses TRBV3-1 and TRBJ1-2; D gene uncertain. The CDR3 is 15 residues long. In germline, CDR1 is LGHDT, CDR2 YNNKEL (reference sequence). Between the trimmed V and J ends, which lost 3 bases and 4 bases, there was a span of 15 bases. The CDR3: CASSQGSSRTYGYTF. For the CDR3, the DNA is TGTGCCAGCAGCCAGGGCAGCAGCCGAACCTATGGCTACACCTTC.

The V and J genes are TRBV6-5 and TRBJ1-6; no clear D gene. Deletions cut 2 bases from V and 8 bases from J, with 13 bases between. Germline-derived CDR1 and CDR2 are MNHEY and SVGAGI. The CDR3 covers 15 residues. The CDR3 coding sequence is TGTGCCAGCAGTTACCAGCCCCAGCTTGATTCACCCCTCCACTTT. Translation gives CASSYQPQLDSPLHF.

This sequence joins TRBV9 and TRBJ1-2; D remains unclear. V was cut by 0 bases and J by 2 bases, with 8 bases left in between. Germline loops: CDR1 SGDLS, CDR2 YYNGEE. The CDR3 has 14 residues. CDR3 in DNA: TGTGCCAGCAGCGTAGATCTGGGGAACTATGGCTACACCTTC. Protein sequence: CASSVDLGNYGYTF.

This sequence joins TRBV20-1 and TRBJ1-2; 9 positions agree with TRBD1. After removal of 4 bases from V and 5 bases from J, the junction contained 8 bases not matched to a gene. This CDR3 contains 14 residues. Germline V gene lookup returns CDR1 DFQATT and CDR2 SNEGSKA (reference sequence). The CDR3 DNA reads as TGCAGTGCTACGGCCACAGGGGGCACTTATGGCTACACCTTC. It specifies CSATATGGTYGYTF.

This clonotype was seen a few times. CDR3 region: CASSPSRQGADTQYF. For the CDR3, the DNA is TGTGCCAGCAGCCCGAGCCGACAGGGGGCAGATACGCAGTATTTT. The chain carries TRBV5-4 and TRBJ2-3; 9 bases are a match to TRBD1. V was clipped by 4 bases and J by 4 bases; unmatched bases: 7. CDR3 size: 15 residues. The germline gives CDR1 SGHNT, CDR2 YYREEE (reference sequence).

The rearrangement joins TRBV6-5 to TRBJ1-2; D gene uncertain. V was shortened by 0 bases and J by 5 bases, with 13 bases between the two germline ends. Germline CDR1 and CDR2: MNHEY and SVGAGI. There are 15 residues in the CDR3. As DNA, the CDR3 is TGTGCCAGCAGTTACTCTCAGGCAGACCGTTATGGCTACACCTTC. This gives the protein CASSYSQADRYGYTF.

The chain combines TRBV5-6 with TRBJ1-2; no clear D. CDR1 and CDR2 (germline): SGHDT, YYEEEE. V lost 4 bases and J lost 0, with 10 bases in between. CDR3 length: 14 residues. CDR3 DNA: TGTGCCAGCAGCACGACTTACTCTAACTATGGCTACACCTTC. Protein sequence: CASSTTYSNYGYTF.

The chain couples TRBV12-5 to TRBJ1-1; D gene uncertain. V lost 2 bases and J 6 bases, leaving 19 bases between the germline ends. The CDR3 is 16 amino acids. Germline V gives CDR1 LGHNT, CDR2 FRNRAP. The CDR3 DNA is TGTGCTAGTGGTTTGACCCTATCCCTGAAGGTCCCTGAAGCTTTCTTT. Its protein product is CASGLTLSLKVPEAFF.

This clonotype was seen many times. The rearrangement joins TRBV23-1 to TRBJ2-7; 9 bases agree with TRBD1. TRBV23-1 is sorted into the ORF group, with uncertain function. CDR3 length equals 16 residues. J lost 3 bases, V lost 3 bases, and 9 bases had no gene match. CDR3 loop: CASSHGDRVGFYEQYV. In DNA form, the CDR3 reads TGCGCCAGCAGTCATGGGGACAGGGTCGGTTTCTACGAGCAGTACGTC.